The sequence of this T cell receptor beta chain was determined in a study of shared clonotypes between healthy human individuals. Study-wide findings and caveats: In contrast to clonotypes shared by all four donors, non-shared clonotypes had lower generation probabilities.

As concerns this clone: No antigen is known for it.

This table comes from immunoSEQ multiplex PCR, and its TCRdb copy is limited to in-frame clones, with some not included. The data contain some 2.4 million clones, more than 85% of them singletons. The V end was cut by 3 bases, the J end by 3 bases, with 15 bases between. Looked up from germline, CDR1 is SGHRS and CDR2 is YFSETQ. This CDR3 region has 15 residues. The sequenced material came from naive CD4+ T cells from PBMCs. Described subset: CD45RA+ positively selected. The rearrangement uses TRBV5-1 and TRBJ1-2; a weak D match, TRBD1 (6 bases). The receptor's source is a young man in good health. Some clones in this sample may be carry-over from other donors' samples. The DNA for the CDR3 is TGCGCCAGCAGCTGGGACCGGGACACCTACTATGGCTACACCTTC. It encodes CASSWDRDTYYGYTF.